These 23 T cell receptor beta chains were sequenced from one sample in a study of T cells after yellow fever vaccination. Each CDR3 protein gets one entry after TCRdb re-called the 5' RACE reads with MiXCR. The sample has under 400,000 distinct CDR3 sequences; 9.5% to 15% are singletons. Sequencing was performed on CD4+ T cells sorted from PBMCs, taken 15 days after the yellow fever booster vaccination. The origin of the receptors is a man aged 18 to 30 who received the YFV17D yellow fever vaccine.

This clonotype was seen only a few times. The J gene is TRBJ1-4, the V gene TRBV7-2; D unclear. Germline V CDR1 and CDR2: SGHTA, FQGNSA. The CDR3 contains 17 residues. V lost 1 base, J lost 0 bases, and 12 bases lay in between. The DNA for the CDR3 is TGTGCCAGCAGCTTAGGGTTCGGTACAACAACTAATGAAAAACTGTTTTTT. Translated: CASSLGFGTTTNEKLFF.

This clonotype has a count of ten or more. The chain has TRBV18 and TRBJ1-2; 10 nucleotides line up with TRBD1. The CDR3 is 14 residues long. Germline assignment: CDR1 KGHSH and CDR2 LQKENI. Trimming removed 3 bases from V and 4 bases from J; junction bases left unmatched: 2. CDR3 DNA sequence: TGTGCCAGCTCACCTTGGACAGGGGGCTATGGCTACACCTTC. Residues: CASSPWTGGYGYTF.

This sequence joins TRBV6-5 and TRBJ2-1; D is ambiguous. Trimming shortened V by 4 bases and J by 2 bases, and 9 bases separated the two germline ends. The CDR3 spans 14 residues. CDR1 is MNHEY and CDR2 is SVGAGI in the germline V gene. The CDR3: CASSFLPAYNEQFF. In DNA, the CDR3 is TGTGCCAGCAGTTTCCTACCCGCCTACAATGAGCAGTTCTTC.

This clonotype was seen repeatedly, ten times or more. V is TRBV6-1 and J is TRBJ1-6, with 11 bases matching TRBD1. This CDR3 is built from 15 residues. J gave up 7 bases and V 4 bases, and 3 bases lay outside the gene matches. CDR1 is MNHNS and CDR2 is SASEGT in the germline V gene. CDR3 in amino acids: CASSGTGGKNSPLHF. The DNA for the CDR3 is TGTGCCAGCAGTGGGACAGGGGGCAAGAATTCACCCCTCCACTTT.

This clonotype was detected a few times. This chain connects TRBV6-6 to TRBJ2-1; D could derive from TRBD1 or TRBD2 (5 bases each). There are 13 residues in the CDR3. CDR1 and CDR2 (germline): MNHNY, SVGAGI (reference sequence). V was clipped by 10 bases and J by 9 bases, with 19 bases between them. CDR3 nucleotide sequence: TGTGCCACCCGGGACCGCGATATCATTGAGCAGTTCTTC. This translates into CATRDRDIIEQFF.

This clonotype was picked up many times. This rearrangement joins TRBV11-2 to TRBJ2-5; TRBD1 agrees at 7 bases. The length of the CDR3 is 14 residues. Trimming at V came to 5 bases and at J to 6 bases, leaving 9 bases not matched to a gene. Germline lookup yields CDR1 SGHAT and CDR2 FQNNGV. CDR3 in DNA: TGTGCCAGCAGCCACTTAAGGGGGCTGAAGACCCAGTACTTC. This translates into CASSHLRGLKTQYF.

This clonotype was seen more than once but under ten times. The chain couples TRBV20-1 to TRBJ1-4, with 7 nucleotides matching TRBD1. The germline V gene encodes CDR1 DFQATT and CDR2 SNEGSKA (reference sequence). After removal of 5 bases from V and 8 bases from J, the junction contained 8 bases not matched to a gene. The CDR3 runs to 13 residues. The CDR3 is CSAGTGVIEKLFF. The CDR3 nucleotides read TGCAGTGCTGGAACAGGGGTAATCGAAAAACTGTTTTTT.

The chain's CDR3 is CATSDTSRQETQYF. The CDR3 DNA is TGTGCCACCAGTGATACTAGCCGGCAAGAGACCCAGTACTTC. V and J are TRBV24-1 and TRBJ2-5, with D possibly TRBD2 on 6 matching bases. CDR1 is KGHDR and CDR2 is SFDVKD in the germline V gene. This CDR3 region has 14 residues. V gave up 3 bases and J gave up 2 bases, with 9 bases separating them.

The V gene is TRBV9, the J gene TRBJ2-2; D is uncertain. The germline gives CDR1 SGDLS, CDR2 YYNGEE. This CDR3 contains 12 residues. V lost 0 bases to trimming and J lost 8 bases, with 5 bases between them. The CDR3 spells CASSVAAGELFF. CDR3 sequence (DNA): TGTGCCAGCAGCGTAGCGGCAGGGGAGCTGTTTTTT. Variable domain in full (rest from reference TRBV9 and TRBJ2-2): DSGVTQTPKHLITATGQRVTLRCSPRSGDLSVYWYQQSLDQGLQFLIQYYNGEERAKGNILERFSAQQFPDLHSELNLSSLELGDSALYFCASSVAAGELFFGEGSRLTVL.

This clonotype was recorded a few times. The gene calls are TRBV12-5 and TRBJ2-7; the D is unclear. The CDR3 is 15 residues long. V shed 4 bases and J shed 5 bases, with 18 bases lying between them. CDR1 is LGHNT and CDR2 is FRNRAP in the germline V gene. The CDR3 loop is CASGSLPSVWHEQYF. The CDR3 bases are TGTGCTAGTGGTTCCCTACCTTCGGTCTGGCACGAGCAGTACTTC.

This clonotype was detected only a few times. This chain connects TRBV10-2 to TRBJ2-3; maybe TRBD1 (6 bases). Germline V gene lookup returns CDR1 WSHSY and CDR2 SAAADI. The CDR3 is 17 amino acids. V dropped 0 bases and J dropped 2 bases, with 15 bases sitting between them. CDR3 DNA: TGCGCCAGCAGTGAGTCCCCTCGGGACACCTCCACAGATACGCAGTATTTT. This sequence encodes CASSESPRDTSTDTQYF.

The chain employs TRBV6-1 and TRBJ2-1; possibly TRBD2 for D (7 bases). The CDR3 is 15 amino acids. Germline V lookup: CDR1 MNHNS, CDR2 SASEGT. V lost 6 bases, J lost 0 bases, and 12 bases lay in between. CDR3 sequence reads: CASRAGAPSYNEQFF. Here the CDR3 DNA reads TGTGCCAGCAGGGCGGGGGCTCCCTCCTACAATGAGCAGTTCTTC.

This clonotype has just a few counts. The chain employs TRBV12-3 or TRBV12-4 and TRBJ2-3, with TRBD2 identical over 8 bases. This CDR3 comprises 17 residues. J was trimmed by 0 bases and V by 3 bases; bases with no gene match: 8. CDR3 protein: CASSFWGGGTSTDTQYF. The CDR3 nucleotides read TGTGCCAGCAGTTTTTGGGGCGGGGGGACTAGCACAGATACGCAGTATTTT.

The chain joins TRBV2 to TRBJ2-2, with D uncertain. V lost 8 bases, J lost 0 bases, and 13 bases lay in between. CDR1 SNHLY and CDR2 FYNNEI come from the germline V gene. This CDR3 region has 15 residues. The CDR3 bases are TGTGCCAGCGTTCCGTTGGCCGCGAACACCGGGGAGCTGTTTTTT. Its translation is CASVPLAANTGELFF.

There are many counts of this clonotype. The chain is built from TRBV4-2 and TRBJ2-3; D ambiguous. The CDR3 extends over 13 amino acids. Germline V gene sequence: CDR1 LGHNA, CDR2 YNFKEQ. Trimming pared 4 bases from V and 6 bases from J, leaving 11 bases between. This CDR3 is CASSPDRADTQYF. CDR3 coding DNA: TGTGCCAGCAGCCCAGACCGGGCTGATACGCAGTATTTT.

This clonotype came up a few times. The chain couples TRBV5-1 to TRBJ1-4, with no clear D. The CDR3 length is 14 residues. V dropped 4 bases and J dropped 2 bases, with 9 bases sitting between them. Germline-derived CDR1 and CDR2 are SGHRS and YFSETQ. The CDR3 protein is CASSPGHTNEKLFF. The CDR3 nucleotides are TGCGCCAGCAGCCCCGGGCACACTAATGAAAAACTGTTTTTT.

J is TRBJ2-1 and V is TRBV11-2; D remains ambiguous. The CDR3 is made up of 14 amino acids. V lost 2 bases to trimming and J lost 9 bases, with 14 bases between them. Looked up from germline, CDR1 is SGHAT and CDR2 is FQNNGV. The CDR3 is CASSLTSGVGEQFF. The CDR3 coding sequence is TGTGCCAGCAGCTTAACGTCCGGCGTAGGTGAGCAGTTCTTC.

A few counts support this clonotype. This chain joins TRBV4-3 and TRBJ2-7; D not resolved. V gave up 4 bases and J gave up 2 bases, with 9 bases separating them. The CDR3 is 13 amino acids. Germline V gene sequence: CDR1 LGHNA, CDR2 YSLEER. The CDR3 loop reads CASSPNPAYEQYV. CDR3 coding DNA: TGCGCCAGCAGCCCTAACCCTGCCTACGAGCAGTACGTC.

CDR3 sequence reads: CASSYSPDRDSGANVLTF. Written as DNA, the CDR3 is TGTGCCAGCAGTTACTCCCCGGACAGGGACTCTGGGGCCAACGTCCTGACTTTC. V usage is TRBV6-5 and J usage is TRBJ2-6, with 8 bases fitting TRBD1. V gave up 0 bases and J gave up 0 bases; unmatched junction bases: 4. Germline values: CDR1 MNHEY, CDR2 SVGAGI. The CDR3 consists of 18 residues.

The gene calls are TRBV20-1 and TRBJ2-5; tentative D call: TRBD2 (5 bases). Germline CDR1 is DFQATT and CDR2 is SNEGSKA (reference sequence). V shed 4 bases and J shed 2 bases, with 8 bases lying between them. The CDR3 contains 12 residues. The CDR3 coding sequence is TGCAGTGCTAAAACGGGGCAAGAGACCCAGTACTTC. The encoded protein is CSAKTGQETQYF.

In this sample, this clonotype turned up a few times. V is TRBV7-8 and J is TRBJ1-4; tentative D call: TRBD1 (6 bases). Germline V gives CDR1 SGHVS, CDR2 FQNEAQ. Between the trimmed V and J ends, which lost 6 bases and 2 bases, there was a span of 19 bases. CDR3 length: 17 amino acids. The CDR3 here is CASRISGAGATNEKLFF. In nucleotides, the CDR3 is TGTGCCAGCAGAATATCGGGGGCGGGTGCGACTAATGAAAAACTGTTTTTT.

The sample holds many counts of this clonotype. The rearrangement joins TRBV12-3 or TRBV12-4 to TRBJ2-5; D is uncertain. This CDR3 contains 14 residues. Trimming took 1 base from V and 5 from J, leaving 11 bases between them. CDR3 nucleotides: TGTGCCAGCAGTTTAGGTGTCGCTCGGGAGACCCAGTACTTC. Translating gives CASSLGVARETQYF.

In its sample, this clonotype was seen a few times. V and J are TRBV3-1 and TRBJ2-7; D is unclear. The CDR3 is 13 residues long. Trimming shortened V by 1 base and J by 4 bases, and 8 bases separated the two germline ends. Germline loops: CDR1 LGHDT, CDR2 YNNKEL (reference sequence). The CDR3 region has the DNA TGTGCCAGCAGCCAAGGCGGCGGTTACGAGCAGTACGTC. It is translated as CASSQGGGYEQYV.